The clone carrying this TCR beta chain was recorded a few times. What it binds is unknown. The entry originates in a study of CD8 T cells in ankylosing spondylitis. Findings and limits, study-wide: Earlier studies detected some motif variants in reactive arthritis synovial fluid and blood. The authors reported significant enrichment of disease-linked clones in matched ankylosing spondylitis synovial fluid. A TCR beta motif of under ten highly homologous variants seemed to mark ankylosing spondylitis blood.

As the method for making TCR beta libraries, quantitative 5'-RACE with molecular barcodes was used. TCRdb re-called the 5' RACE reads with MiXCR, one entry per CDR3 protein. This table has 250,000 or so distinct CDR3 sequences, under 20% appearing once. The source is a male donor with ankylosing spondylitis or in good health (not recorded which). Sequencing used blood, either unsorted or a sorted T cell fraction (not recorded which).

Written as DNA, the CDR3 is TGCGCCAGCAGCTTGGACAGGTTACTCTCCTATAATTCACCCCTCCACTTT. This codes for CASSLDRLLSYNSPLHF. The genes are TRBV5-1 and TRBJ1-6; a weak D match, TRBD1 (5 bases). Germline V lookup: CDR1 SGHRS, CDR2 YFSETQ. The CDR3 length is 17 residues. V was clipped by 0 bases and J by 0 bases, with 10 bases between them.